The rows below give T cell receptor beta chains drawn from one sample of a study of blood T cell repertoires in COVID-19. Sequenced by immunoSEQ multiplex PCR; TCRdb stores in-frame clones only, minus some. The sample has 45,000 to 55,000 clones; approximately 88% are singletons. Sequenced sample: peripheral blood. These receptors all stem from a human donor in a cohort sampled during active COVID-19. CDR3s include the opening cysteine and the closing phenylalanine or tryptophan. The D gene is left open where the match is weak. Size is omitted from some rows. Given values are once, few, many or a class for expanded clones.

D | J | size | V | DNA | CDR3
NA | TRBJ1-1 | NA | TRBV20-1 | TGCAGTGCCCGGGGAAACACTGAAGCTTTCTTT | CSARGNTEAFF
NA | TRBJ2-7 | NA | TRBV18 | TGTGCCAGCTCACCTATAGAGGGTAGCCGATACGAGCAGTACTTC | CASSPIEGSRYEQYF
NA | TRBJ2-5 | few | TRBV6-5 | TGTGCCAGCAGGGATACGTTCGGGGGACAAGAGACCCAGTACTTC | CASRDTFGGQETQYF
NA | TRBJ2-1 | NA | TRBV9 | TGTGCCAGCAGCGTAGGGGACATATACAATGAGCAGTTCTTC | CASSVGDIYNEQFF
NA | TRBJ2-2 | NA | TRBV18 | TGTGCCAGCTCACCAGAAGGGGGTTTGTACACCGGGGAGCTGTTTTTT | CASSPEGGLYTGELFF
NA | TRBJ2-7 | NA | TRBV10-2 | TGCGCCAGCAGTGAGAGAGGGGGAGCACACTACGAGCAGTACTTC | CASSERGGAHYEQYF
NA | TRBJ1-1 | NA | TRBV19 | TGTGCCAGTAGTATAGGACTTCGTGAAGCTTTCTTT | CASSIGLREAFF
NA | TRBJ1-1 | NA | TRBV29-1 | TGCAGCGTTGGGGAGGGGAGGTTCGAAGCTTTCTTT | CSVGEGRFEAFF
TRBD2 | TRBJ2-1 | few | TRBV7-8 | TGTGCCAGCAGCTTACCTTCTCGGGGGGTTCCCCTCTACAATGAGCAGTTCTTC | CASSLPSRGVPLYNEQFF
NA | TRBJ1-4 | once | TRBV6-2/TRBV6-3 | TGTGCCAGCAGTTACTCGAGGGTCGGAGAAAAACTGTTTTTT | CASSYSRVGEKLFF
TRBD1 | TRBJ1-6 | NA | TRBV6-5 | TGTGCCAGCAGTACCCGACAGGGATATAATTCACCCCTCCACTTT | CASSTRQGYNSPLHF
NA | TRBJ2-5 | NA | TRBV7-2 | TGTGCCAGCAGCTCCTTCGGCCAAGAGACCCAGTACTTC | CASSSFGQETQYF
NA | TRBJ2-6 | NA | TRBV2 | TGTGCCAGCAGTCCGCAGGCTGCTGGGGCCAACGTCCTGACTTTC | CASSPQAAGANVLTF
NA | TRBJ2-3 | NA | TRBV5-1 | TGCGCCAGCAGAACCCAGGGTTACACAGATACGCAGTATTTT | CASRTQGYTDTQYF
TRBD2 | TRBJ2-1 | NA | TRBV7-2 | TGTGCCAGCAGCTCGTGGACTAGCGGATCCTACAATGAGCAGTTCTTC | CASSSWTSGSYNEQFF
NA | TRBJ2-3 | NA | TRBV7-9 | TGTGCCAGCAGCTTAGCGGAGACAGTTAGCACAGATACGCAGTATTTT | CASSLAETVSTDTQYF
TRBD1 | TRBJ1-2 | NA | TRBV7-8 | TGTGCCAGCAGCTCGGGACAGGGATTTGGCTACACCTTC | CASSSGQGFGYTF
TRBD2 | TRBJ2-7 | few | TRBV5-1 | TGCGCCAGCAGCCTAGGGACTAGCGGGAGTTTGACCTACGAGCAGTACTTC | CASSLGTSGSLTYEQYF
TRBD1 | TRBJ2-7 | NA | TRBV27 | TGTGCCAGCAGTCCGGGACAGGGGGCTTCGCAGTACTTC | CASSPGQGASQYF
NA | TRBJ1-2 | NA | TRBV6-5 | TGTGCCAGCAGGCTACAGGCGCAGAATGGCTACACCTTC | CASRLQAQNGYTF
NA | TRBJ2-1 | NA | TRBV7-9 | TGTGCCAGCAGTTCTCGGGACACCTACAATGAGCAGTTCTTC | CASSSRDTYNEQFF
NA | TRBJ2-3 | NA | TRBV12-5 | TGTGCTAGTGCCCCCCGGGGTACACTTAGCACAGATACGCAGTATTTT | CASAPRGTLSTDTQYF
NA | TRBJ1-1 | NA | TRBV19 | TGTGCCAGTAGTGCCGGCAGGGGCTGGTCGAGCACTGAAGCTTTCTTT | CASSAGRGWSSTEAFF
NA | TRBJ2-7 | NA | TRBV3-1/TRBV3-2 | TGTGCCAGCAGCCAAGGTGGTGGGGTGACTAACTCCTACGAGCAGTACTTC | CASSQGGGVTNSYEQYF
TRBD2 | TRBJ2-7 | NA | TRBV7-9 | TGTGCCAGCAGCTTACGGGCGGGAGGATTACACGAGCAGTACTTC | CASSLRAGGLHEQYF
NA | TRBJ2-5 | NA | TRBV19 | TGTGCCAGTAGTAGACCGGGTTCGGAGACCCAGTACTTC | CASSRPGSETQYF
TRBD2 | TRBJ2-1 | once | TRBV19 | TGTGCCAGTAAAGCGGGGGGGTACAATGAGCAGTTCTTC | CASKAGGYNEQFF
NA | TRBJ2-2 | NA | TRBV15 | TGTGCCACCAGCAGAGGGCGCTCAGGGGTCACCGGGGAGCTGTTTTTT | CATSRGRSGVTGELFF
NA | TRBJ1-2 | NA | TRBV19 | TGTGCCAGTAGTATAGTTGCCCGGGACTCGGACTATGGCTACACCTTC | CASSIVARDSDYGYTF
TRBD1 | TRBJ2-7 | NA | TRBV2 | TGTGCCAGCAGAGAGGACAGGGTCACCTACGAGCAGTACTTC | CASREDRVTYEQYF
TRBD1 | TRBJ1-4 | NA | TRBV5-1 | TGCGCCAGCAGCTTGTGGGGACAGGTTGCAACTAATGAAAAACTGTTTTTT | CASSLWGQVATNEKLFF